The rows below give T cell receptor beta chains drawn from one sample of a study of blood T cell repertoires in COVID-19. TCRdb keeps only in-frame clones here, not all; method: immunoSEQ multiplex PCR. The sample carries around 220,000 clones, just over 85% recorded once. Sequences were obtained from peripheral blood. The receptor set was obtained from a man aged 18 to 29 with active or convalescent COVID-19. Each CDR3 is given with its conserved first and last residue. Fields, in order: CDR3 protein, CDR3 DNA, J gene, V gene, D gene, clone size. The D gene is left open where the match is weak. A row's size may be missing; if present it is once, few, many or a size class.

CDR3 protein: CASSPRNSPLHF
CDR3 DNA: TGTGCCAGCTCACCTCGGAATTCACCCCTCCACTTT
J gene: TRBJ1-6
V gene: TRBV18
D gene: -
clone size: once

CDR3 protein: CAIELGTGVSSYEQYF
CDR3 DNA: TGTGCCATCGAACTAGGGACGGGGGTGAGCTCCTACGAGCAGTACTTC
J gene: TRBJ2-7
V gene: TRBV10-3
D gene: -
clone size: -

CDR3 protein: CASSPRGTSYDEQFF
CDR3 DNA: TGTGCCAGCAGTCCCCGAGGGACTAGCTACGATGAGCAGTTCTTC
J gene: TRBJ2-1
V gene: TRBV28
D gene: TRBD2
clone size: -

CDR3 protein: CASSPNARGAEAFF
CDR3 DNA: TGTGCCAGCTCACCAAACGCCAGGGGCGCTGAAGCTTTCTTT
J gene: TRBJ1-1
V gene: TRBV18
D gene: -
clone size: -

CDR3 protein: CASSLSSGRAPDTQYF
CDR3 DNA: TGCGCCAGCAGCTTGTCCAGCGGGAGGGCCCCCGATACGCAGTATTTT
J gene: TRBJ2-3
V gene: TRBV5-1
D gene: TRBD2
clone size: -

CDR3 protein: CSASELAGGMTQYF
CDR3 DNA: TGCAGTGCTAGTGAACTAGCGGGAGGGATGACGCAGTATTTT
J gene: TRBJ2-3
V gene: TRBV20-1
D gene: TRBD2
clone size: -

CDR3 protein: CASSQDPTGAGNTIYF
CDR3 DNA: TGTGCCAGCAGCCAAGATCCGACAGGGGCTGGAAACACCATATATTTT
J gene: TRBJ1-3
V gene: TRBV3-1/TRBV3-2
D gene: TRBD1
clone size: -

CDR3 protein: CASSLGRFYGYTF
CDR3 DNA: TGTGCCAGCAGCTTAGGCAGGTTCTATGGCTACACCTTC
J gene: TRBJ1-2
V gene: TRBV5-8
D gene: -
clone size: -

CDR3 protein: CASSKGLAGKASDEQYF
CDR3 DNA: TGTGCCAGCAGCAAGGGACTAGCGGGGAAGGCCTCCGACGAGCAGTACTTC
J gene: TRBJ2-7
V gene: TRBV21-1
D gene: -
clone size: -

CDR3 protein: CASSLAWTSGRNEQFF
CDR3 DNA: TGTGCCAGCAGCTTAGCGTGGACTAGCGGGAGAAATGAGCAGTTCTTC
J gene: TRBJ2-1
V gene: TRBV7-2
D gene: TRBD2
clone size: -

CDR3 protein: CASSQVLREAWFF
CDR3 DNA: TGCGCCAGCAGCCAAGTTCTACGGGAGGCTTGGTTCTTC
J gene: TRBJ2-1
V gene: TRBV4-1
D gene: TRBD2
clone size: -

CDR3 protein: CASSEGLASGNEQFF
CDR3 DNA: TGTGCCAGTAGTGAGGGACTAGCCAGCGGCAATGAGCAGTTCTTC
J gene: TRBJ2-1
V gene: TRBV19
D gene: TRBD2
clone size: -

CDR3 protein: CASRLSGTEAFF
CDR3 DNA: TGTGCCAGCCGGCTTTCGGGCACTGAAGCTTTCTTT
J gene: TRBJ1-1
V gene: TRBV2
D gene: -
clone size: -

CDR3 protein: CSVVQGAYEQYF
CDR3 DNA: TGCAGCGTTGTACAAGGGGCCTACGAGCAGTACTTC
J gene: TRBJ2-7
V gene: TRBV29-1
D gene: -
clone size: many

CDR3 protein: CASSPRTTGGDTEAFF
CDR3 DNA: TGTGCCAGCTCACCCAGGACGACAGGGGGTGACACTGAAGCTTTCTTT
J gene: TRBJ1-1
V gene: TRBV18
D gene: TRBD1
clone size: -

CDR3 protein: CASRGANTGELFF
CDR3 DNA: TGTGCCAGCCGGGGGGCGAACACCGGGGAGCTGTTTTTT
J gene: TRBJ2-2
V gene: TRBV7-2
D gene: TRBD2
clone size: -

CDR3 protein: CASSLDISGTFYEQYF
CDR3 DNA: TGTGCCAGCAGCTTAGACATCAGCGGAACTTTCTACGAGCAGTACTTC
J gene: TRBJ2-7
V gene: TRBV11-1
D gene: -
clone size: -

CDR3 protein: CASSSPGTGRSYEQYF
CDR3 DNA: TGTGCCAGTAGTTCCCCTGGGACAGGGAGGTCCTACGAGCAGTACTTC
J gene: TRBJ2-7
V gene: TRBV19
D gene: TRBD1
clone size: -

CDR3 protein: CASSFTGAGANF
CDR3 DNA: TGTGCCAGCAGCTTTACCGGAGCGGGAGCCAACTTC
J gene: TRBJ2-7
V gene: TRBV11-2
D gene: TRBD2
clone size: -

CDR3 protein: CASSDTASGPYQETQYF
CDR3 DNA: TGTGCCAGCAGCGACACCGCCTCAGGCCCGTACCAAGAGACCCAGTACTTC
J gene: TRBJ2-5
V gene: TRBV21-1
D gene: -
clone size: -